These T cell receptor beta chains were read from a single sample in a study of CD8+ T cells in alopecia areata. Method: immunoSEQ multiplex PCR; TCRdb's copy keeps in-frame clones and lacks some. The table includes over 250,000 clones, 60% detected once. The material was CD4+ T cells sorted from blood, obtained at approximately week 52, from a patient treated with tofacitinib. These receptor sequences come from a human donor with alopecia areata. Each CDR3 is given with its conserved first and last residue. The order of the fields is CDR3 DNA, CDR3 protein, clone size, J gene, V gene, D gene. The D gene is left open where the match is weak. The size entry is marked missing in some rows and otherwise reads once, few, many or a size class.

DNA: TGTGCCAGCAGTAGGACAGCAGAAGCTTTCTTT; CDR3: CASSRTAEAFF; size: once; J: TRBJ1-1; V: TRBV6-1; D: -
DNA: TGTGCCAGCAGTTTACTCAGGGGAATAGGCACAGATACGCAGTATTTT; CDR3: CASSLLRGIGTDTQYF; size: -; J: TRBJ2-3; V: TRBV27; D: -
DNA: TGCAGCGCCCGACAGGGGAACGGAAACACCATATATTTT; CDR3: CSARQGNGNTIYF; size: -; J: TRBJ1-3; V: TRBV29-1; D: TRBD1
DNA: TGTGCCAGTAGTCAATCCCCGGCAGGGCAGCAGCATTTT; CDR3: CASSQSPAGQQHF; size: -; J: TRBJ1-5; V: TRBV19; D: -
DNA: TGTGCCAGCAGTGTGAGGGGCTCTGGGGCCAACGTCCTGACTTTC; CDR3: CASSVRGSGANVLTF; size: -; J: TRBJ2-6; V: TRBV6-1; D: -
DNA: TGCAGTGCTCCCCAAGCTTTCTTT; CDR3: CSAPQAFF; size: -; J: TRBJ1-1; V: TRBV20-1; D: -
DNA: TGTGCCACCGGGACGCAAGAGACCCAGTACTTC; CDR3: CATGTQETQYF; size: once; J: TRBJ2-5; V: TRBV10-3; D: -
DNA: TGCGCCAGCAGCTTGGGTGGGACATCAAATCAGCCCCAGCATTTT; CDR3: CASSLGGTSNQPQHF; size: -; J: TRBJ1-5; V: TRBV5-1; D: -
DNA: TGTGCCTGGAGTTACAGGGCTTCCTACAATGAGCAGTTCTTC; CDR3: CAWSYRASYNEQFF; size: few; J: TRBJ2-1; V: TRBV30; D: -
DNA: TGTGCCACCAGCAGAGACGGTCAGGGGAGTTCACCCCTCCACTTT; CDR3: CATSRDGQGSSPLHF; size: -; J: TRBJ1-6; V: TRBV15; D: -
DNA: TGTGCCAGCAGCGTAGGGCCCGGGACAGGGTTGTGGCAAGAGACCCAGTACTTC; CDR3: CASSVGPGTGLWQETQYF; size: -; J: TRBJ2-5; V: TRBV9; D: TRBD1
DNA: TGTGCCTGGAGTGTACTTGGGGTTCCCAATCAGCCCCAGCATTTT; CDR3: CAWSVLGVPNQPQHF; size: -; J: TRBJ1-5; V: TRBV30; D: -
DNA: TGTGCCAGCAGCCGCGCAGGACGAAACTATGGCTACACCTTC; CDR3: CASSRAGRNYGYTF; size: few; J: TRBJ1-2; V: TRBV7-2; D: -
DNA: TGTGCCAGCAGTTACTCACCAGGGAACCTCCACTTT; CDR3: CASSYSPGNLHF; size: -; J: TRBJ1-6; V: TRBV6-5; D: -
DNA: TGCAGCGTTCAGGGACTAGCGGGGGGATTCTCCTACGAGCAGTACTTC; CDR3: CSVQGLAGGFSYEQYF; size: few; J: TRBJ2-7; V: TRBV29-1; D: TRBD2
DNA: TGTGCCAGCAGCTTAGTGGGGACAGGGTCCTACAATGAGCAGTTCTTC; CDR3: CASSLVGTGSYNEQFF; size: -; J: TRBJ2-1; V: TRBV7-2; D: TRBD1
DNA: TGCGCCAGCAGCCAAGGGGCAGGGGACTACGAGCAGTACTTC; CDR3: CASSQGAGDYEQYF; size: -; J: TRBJ2-7; V: TRBV4-3; D: -
DNA: TGCAGCGCGGGGACGGCCCAAGAGACCCAGTACTTC; CDR3: CSAGTAQETQYF; size: -; J: TRBJ2-5; V: TRBV29-1; D: -
DNA: TGTGCCAGCAGCTTAGGGGAGGAGCGGCAAGAGACCCAGTACTTC; CDR3: CASSLGEERQETQYF; size: few; J: TRBJ2-5; V: TRBV7-2; D: -
DNA: TGTGCCAGCAGCCAAGGAAGGGGGGTTACCACCGGGGAGCTGTTTTTT; CDR3: CASSQGRGVTTGELFF; size: few; J: TRBJ2-2; V: TRBV4-2; D: -
DNA: TGTGCCAGCAGCCCTAACGGACGGGGGACTGAAGCTTTCTTT; CDR3: CASSPNGRGTEAFF; size: -; J: TRBJ1-1; V: TRBV5-6; D: -
DNA: TGCGCCAGCAGCCAAGATACAGCGGGTGAAGCTTTCTTT; CDR3: CASSQDTAGEAFF; size: -; J: TRBJ1-1; V: TRBV4-3; D: -
DNA: TGTGCCAGCAGTGCCGAGGGACTGCACCCCTACAATGAGCAGTTCTTC; CDR3: CASSAEGLHPYNEQFF; size: -; J: TRBJ2-1; V: TRBV2; D: -
DNA: TGTGCCAGCACCTGGACGGCTAGCACAGATACGCAGTATTTT; CDR3: CASTWTASTDTQYF; size: -; J: TRBJ2-3; V: TRBV2; D: -
DNA: TGTGCCAGCAGCCCGAGCCCAGCTAACACCGGGGAGCTGTTTTTT; CDR3: CASSPSPANTGELFF; size: -; J: TRBJ2-2; V: TRBV7-3; D: -
DNA: TGTGCCAGCAGCGGAACAGGCCCCTACGAGCAGTACTTC; CDR3: CASSGTGPYEQYF; size: -; J: TRBJ2-7; V: TRBV7-6; D: -
DNA: TGTGCCAGCTCACCACCTGAGGGGTGGCAAGAGACCCAGTACTTC; CDR3: CASSPPEGWQETQYF; size: -; J: TRBJ2-5; V: TRBV18; D: -
DNA: TGTGCCTGCTGGTCTCGAACAGGGCTTGAAGCTTTCTTT; CDR3: CACWSRTGLEAFF; size: few; J: TRBJ1-1; V: TRBV30; D: -
DNA: TGTGCCTGGACAGGGAGCGGGGCCAACGTCCTGACTTTC; CDR3: CAWTGSGANVLTF; size: -; J: TRBJ2-6; V: TRBV30; D: -
DNA: TGCGCCAGCAGCTTGGAAGCTGGGGGGGCCAACGTCCTGACTTTC; CDR3: CASSLEAGGANVLTF; size: few; J: TRBJ2-6; V: TRBV5-1; D: -
DNA: TGTGCCAGCAGCTCCTTACTAGCGGGGGTTCCCTACAATGAGCAGTTCTTC; CDR3: CASSSLLAGVPYNEQFF; size: -; J: TRBJ2-1; V: TRBV7-2; D: TRBD2
DNA: TGCGCCAGCAGCCAAGAAGCGGGTGAGACCCAGTACTTC; CDR3: CASSQEAGETQYF; size: -; J: TRBJ2-5; V: TRBV4-3; D: -
DNA: TGCGCCAGCAGCTTAGCTACAACGAGCTCCTACGAGCAGTACTTC; CDR3: CASSLATTSSYEQYF; size: -; J: TRBJ2-7; V: TRBV5-1; D: -